This section outlines one T cell receptor (beta chain) sequence together with its context. Only in-frame clones appear in the TCRdb table, and some are missing; sequencing was by immunoSEQ multiplex PCR. This table has about 940 clones, around 77% appearing once. The data derive from a study of tumor T cells in aggressive B-cell lymphoma. Germline lookup yields CDR1 SGDLS and CDR2 YYNGEE. The CDR3 has 14 amino acids. Trimming took 2 bases from V and 2 from J, leaving 10 bases between them. The TCR originated in an adult with diffuse large B cell lymphoma. Some clones in this sample may be carry-over from other donors' samples. The specimen sequenced was tumor tissue. V gene TRBV9 combines with J gene TRBJ1-2, with TRBD1 as a possible D gene (6 bases). The CDR3, as DNA: TGTGCCAGCAGCGTCACAGGGTACAACTATGGCTACACCTTC. It codes for CASSVTGYNYGYTF.